The 30 T cell receptor beta chains reported below all come from one sample, sequenced in a study of blood T cell repertoires in COVID-19. Profiling relied on immunoSEQ multiplex PCR, and the TCRdb table lists in-frame clones only, not all of them. The table includes about 140,000 clones, approximately 88% detected once. The specimen sequenced was PBMCs or T cells enriched from blood (not recorded which). The receptors derive from a man between 65 and 79 years old who had been exposed to COVID-19.

The chain carries TRBV7-8 and TRBJ1-4, with D perhaps TRBD1 (6 bases). The CDR3 totals 16 residues. V shed 5 bases and J shed 7 bases, with 20 bases lying between them. Germline V gives CDR1 SGHVS, CDR2 FQNEAQ. The CDR3 reads CASSPITPGVSEKLFF. DNA of the CDR3: TGTGCCAGCAGCCCGATAACCCCAGGGGTCAGTGAAAAACTGTTTTTT.

The chain links TRBV6-2 or TRBV6-3 to TRBJ1-5; D is possibly TRBD1 (6 bases). Germline loops: CDR1 MNHEY, CDR2 SVGEGT. Between the trimmed V and J ends, which lost 8 bases and 4 bases, there was a span of 12 bases. The CDR3 has 13 amino acids. CDR3 in DNA: TGTGCCAGCCGCCAGACAGGTAATCAGCCCCAGCATTTT. Translated: CASRQTGNQPQHF.

This sequence joins TRBV5-8 and TRBJ1-4; 7 nucleotides line up with TRBD1. The length of the CDR3 is 14 residues. CDR1 is SGHTS and CDR2 is YDEGEE in the germline V gene. V was clipped by 4 bases and J by 4 bases; unmatched bases: 4. The CDR3 DNA is TGTGCCAGCAGCCCAGGGACAGTTAATGAAAAACTGTTTTTT. This sequence encodes CASSPGTVNEKLFF.

A few counts support this clone. This sample also contains other DNA sequences that code for the same CDR3. The chain is built from TRBV7-2 and TRBJ1-2; no definite D call. There are 13 residues in the CDR3. CDR1 and CDR2 (germline): SGHTA, FQGNSA. With 1 base removed from V and 5 bases from J, the gap between germline ends came to 8 bases. The CDR3 protein is CASSLGQNYGYTF. In DNA form, the CDR3 reads TGTGCCAGCAGCTTAGGGCAGAATTATGGCTACACCTTC.

The CDR3 sequence is CASRPGQFAYEQYF. The CDR3 bases are TGTGCCAGTCGACCGGGACAGTTTGCCTACGAGCAGTACTTC. The chain uses TRBV19 and TRBJ2-7; 7 bases match TRBD1. CDR1 is LNHDA and CDR2 is SQIVND in the germline V gene (reference sequence). The CDR3 runs to 14 residues. The junction had 9 bases not matched to a gene; V was cut back by 8 bases and J by 2 bases.

The genes are TRBV19 and TRBJ1-4; D is possibly TRBD1 (6 bases). The CDR3 has 16 amino acids. Between the trimmed V and J ends, which lost 2 bases and 4 bases, there was a span of 14 bases. The V gene's germline CDR1 is LNHDA and CDR2 SQIVND (reference sequence). The CDR3 nucleotides are TGTGCCAGTAGTATACGTTCAGGGGCCAATAATGAAAAACTGTTTTTT. This codes for CASSIRSGANNEKLFF.

The chain carries TRBV27 and TRBJ2-7, with TRBD2 as a possible D gene (5 bases). Germline CDR1 is MNHEY and CDR2 is SMNVEV (reference sequence). V lost 0 bases and J lost 1, with 7 bases in between. This CDR3 is built from 14 residues. The CDR3 nucleotides read TGTGCCAGCAGTTTATCCCCGGGATCCTACGAGCAGTACTTC. Its protein is CASSLSPGSYEQYF.

This rearrangement joins TRBV28 to TRBJ1-2; the D is unclear. Between the trimmed V and J ends, which lost 10 bases and 0 bases, there was a span of 18 bases. Germline CDR1 and CDR2: MDHEN and SYDVKM. This CDR3 comprises 15 residues. CDR3 in amino acids: CATPSGREANYGYTF. The CDR3 DNA reads as TGTGCCACCCCCAGCGGACGGGAAGCTAACTATGGCTACACCTTC.

This clone occurred once. The chain recombines TRBV6-5 with TRBJ1-1, with a possible D match to TRBD1 (6 bases). Germline CDR1 reads MNHEY; CDR2 reads SVGAGI. The CDR3 loop spans 12 amino acids. V lost 8 bases, J lost 7 bases, and 14 bases lay in between. The DNA of the CDR3 is TGTGCCAGCCAGCCGGACAGACATGAAGCTTTCTTT. Its translation: CASQPDRHEAFF.

The chain is built from TRBV29-1 and TRBJ1-6; no clear D gene. The CDR3 has 13 residues. V gave up 4 bases and J gave up 7 bases, with 11 bases separating them. CDR1 and CDR2 (germline): SQVTM, ANQGSEA. In DNA, the CDR3 is TGCAGCGTTGTTGAGGGTTACAATTCACCCCTCCACTTT. This gives the protein CSVVEGYNSPLHF.

CDR3 residues: CASSSRGTQSYEQYF. Written as DNA, the CDR3 is TGTGCCAGCAGCTCTCGGGGGACCCAGTCCTACGAGCAGTACTTC. The rearrangement joins TRBV7-2 to TRBJ2-7; D possibly corresponds to TRBD2 (6 bases). Germline V gene lookup returns CDR1 SGHTA and CDR2 FQGNSA. This CDR3 is built from 15 residues. V lost 4 bases, J lost 1 base, and 14 bases lay in between.

This clone was recorded at least ten times. The chain is built from TRBV7-9 and TRBJ1-1; D perhaps matches TRBD1 (6 bases). CDR1 SEHNR and CDR2 FQNEAQ come from the germline V gene (reference sequence). The CDR3 covers 14 residues. Trimming left V 2 bases short and J 7 bases short, with 14 bases between. CDR3: CASSLNSGTSEAFF. CDR3 DNA sequence: TGTGCCAGCAGCTTAAACAGTGGGACAAGTGAAGCTTTCTTT.

The chain carries TRBV11-2 and TRBJ1-1; D gene uncertain. Trimming removed 2 bases from V and 4 bases from J, with 14 bases in between. This CDR3 contains 15 residues. Germline CDR1 is SGHAT and CDR2 is FQNNGV. CDR3 protein: CASSLNPSGSTEAFF. The CDR3 nucleotides are TGTGCCAGCAGCTTAAATCCCAGCGGCAGCACTGAAGCTTTCTTT.

The chain joins TRBV10-1 to TRBJ2-3; D possibly corresponds to TRBD2 (6 bases). V was shortened by 3 bases and J by 2 bases, with 9 bases between the two germline ends. The CDR3 spans 14 residues. Germline CDR1 is WNHNN and CDR2 is SYGVQD (reference sequence). The CDR3 loop reads CASSESGVTDTQYF. In DNA form, the CDR3 reads TGCGCCAGCAGTGAATCGGGGGTCACAGATACGCAGTATTTT.

The V call is TRBV18, the J call TRBJ1-2; tentative D call: TRBD1 (5 bases). Trimming stripped 5 bases from V and 6 bases from J, with 19 bases between. Germline CDR1 and CDR2: KGHSH and LQKENI. The CDR3 is 15 amino acids. The CDR3 here is CASSKLDSFGDGYTF. The CDR3 DNA follows: TGTGCCAGCTCAAAGTTAGACAGCTTCGGCGATGGCTACACCTTC.

The J gene is TRBJ2-7, the V gene TRBV28; D unclear. This CDR3 contains 11 residues. V shed 4 bases and J shed 3 bases, with 4 bases lying between them. Per germline, CDR1 MDHEN and CDR2 SYDVKM. The CDR3 DNA reads as TGTGCCAGCAGTTCCTACTACGAGCAGTACTTC. It is translated as CASSSYYEQYF. The full variable domain, in which reference TRBV28 and TRBJ2-7 provide the parts outside the CDR3, is DVKVTQSSRYLVKRTGEKVFLECVQDMDHENMFWYRQDPGLGLRLIYFSYDVKMKEKGDIPEGYSVSREKKERFSLILESASTNQTSMYLCASSSYYEQYFGPGTRLTVT.

This clone was picked up one time. The chain employs TRBV6-5 and TRBJ1-4; D not resolved. This CDR3 spans 13 amino acids. CDR1 and CDR2 from the germline V gene are MNHEY and SVGAGI. The V and J ends lost 8 bases and 11 bases respectively, with 18 bases between them. The CDR3 loop reads CASGPQRETKLFF. Written as DNA, the CDR3 is TGTGCCAGCGGCCCGCAGAGGGAGACCAAACTGTTTTTT.

CDR3 bases: TGTGCCAGCAGCGCCGGACAACTCTTTAACTATGGCTACACCTTC. Its translation is CASSAGQLFNYGYTF. V is TRBV7-3 and J is TRBJ1-2; TRBD1 is a possible D gene (5 bases). The CDR3 consists of 15 residues. Per germline, CDR1 SGHTA and CDR2 FQGTGA. Trimming removed 5 bases at V and 1 base at J, with 14 bases between.

This chain connects TRBV3-1 (or the pseudogene TRBV3-2) to TRBJ2-7, with 7 bases matching TRBD2. V lost 1 base and J lost 0; bases outside the gene matches: 6. There are 16 residues in the CDR3. Germline CDR1 is LGHDT and CDR2 is YNNKEL (reference sequence). The CDR3 here is CASSQVPAGSSYEQYF. The CDR3 DNA reads as TGTGCCAGCAGCCAAGTCCCAGCGGGAAGCTCCTACGAGCAGTACTTC.

The rearrangement links TRBV28 to TRBJ1-4, with a weak D call TRBD1 (5 bases). This CDR3 is 14 amino acids long. Trimming stripped 3 bases from V and 8 bases from J, with 13 bases between. Germline-derived CDR1 and CDR2 are MDHEN and SYDVKM. The CDR3 nucleotides read TGTGCCAGCAGTTTTGGGGGGAGATGGGAAAAACTGTTTTTT. This translates into CASSFGGRWEKLFF.

The chain carries TRBV7-2 and TRBJ1-4; D unclear. The germline V gene has CDR1 SGHTA and CDR2 FQGNSA. Trimming removed 5 bases from V and 8 bases from J, with 18 bases in between. This CDR3 is built from 15 residues. CDR3 sequence (DNA): TGTGCCAGCAGCATTACCGGGAGCCCGGAAGAAAAACTGTTTTTT. Translated, it gives CASSITGSPEEKLFF.

V is TRBV27 and J is TRBJ2-7; D not resolved. V shed 3 bases and J shed 3 bases, with 18 bases lying between them. Germline-derived CDR1 and CDR2 are MNHEY and SMNVEV (reference sequence). The CDR3 has 16 residues. The CDR3: CASSFWSPPEGYEQYF. CDR3 sequence (DNA): TGTGCCAGCAGTTTTTGGAGCCCCCCAGAAGGCTACGAGCAGTACTTC.

The V and J genes are TRBV5-1 and TRBJ1-3; D is undetermined. Deletions cut 5 bases from V and 0 bases from J, with 6 bases between. There are 13 residues in the CDR3. The V gene's germline CDR1 is SGHRS and CDR2 YFSETQ. CDR3 amino acids: CASRAFSGNTIYF. In nucleotides, the CDR3 is TGCGCCAGCAGGGCCTTCTCTGGAAACACCATATATTTT.

The CDR3 DNA follows: TGTGCCTGGAGTCTGGCAGGGAATAATTCACCCCTCCACTTT. The encoded protein is CAWSLAGNNSPLHF. The genes are TRBV30 and TRBJ1-6; D is possibly TRBD1 (5 bases). CDR3 length: 14 amino acids. Trimming took 2 bases from V and 5 from J, leaving 10 bases between them. Germline-derived CDR1 and CDR2 are GTSNPN and SVGIG (reference sequence).

The chain has TRBV7-9 and TRBJ1-4; 10 nucleotides align to TRBD1. Germline CDR1 SEHNR, CDR2 FQNEAQ (reference sequence). After removal of 4 bases from V and 5 bases from J, the junction contained 4 bases not matched to a gene. This CDR3 spans 15 amino acids. The CDR3 DNA sequence: TGTGCCAGCAGCTGGGGGACAGGGGTAAATGAAAAACTGTTTTTT. This sequence encodes CASSWGTGVNEKLFF.

The chain recombines TRBV6-5 with TRBJ2-4; D not resolved. Germline values: CDR1 MNHEY, CDR2 SVGAGI. V lost 6 bases and J 0 bases, leaving 6 bases between the germline ends. The CDR3 consists of 13 residues. For the CDR3, the DNA is TGTGCCAGCAGGGAGCTAGCCAAAAACATTCAGTACTTC. It encodes CASRELAKNIQYF.

This sequence joins TRBV18 and TRBJ2-7; TRBD1 aligns across 9 bases. Per germline, CDR1 KGHSH and CDR2 LQKENI. V lost 3 bases to trimming and J lost 4 bases; unmatched junction nucleotides: 31. The CDR3 runs to 23 residues. The CDR3 is CASSPTGGSSTDGELFLPYEQYF. The DNA for the CDR3 is TGTGCCAGCTCACCGACAGGGGGATCTTCGACGGATGGGGAATTATTTTTACCTTACGAGCAGTACTTC.

This CDR3 reads CSAKDTSYEQYF. CDR3 in DNA: TGCAGCGCCAAGGACACATCCTACGAGCAGTACTTC. The rearrangement joins TRBV29-1 to TRBJ2-7; weak D call: TRBD1 (5 bases). The germline V gene has CDR1 SQVTM and CDR2 ANQGSEA. Trimming left V 7 bases short and J 1 base short, with 11 bases between. CDR3 length: 12 amino acids.

The genes are TRBV5-1 and TRBJ2-1, with 8 bases that match TRBD2. The CDR3 has 14 amino acids. J gave up 7 bases and V 4 bases, and 7 bases lay outside the gene matches. CDR1 and CDR2 (germline): SGHRS, YFSETQ. CDR3 nucleotides: TGCGCCAGCAGCCTAAGCGGGAGCGCGAATGAGCAGTTCTTC. Translated, it gives CASSLSGSANEQFF.

Of note for this clone: Sequence at one end of the junction differs from germline and may be a read error. This sequence joins TRBV4-3 and TRBJ2-3; D ambiguous. In germline, CDR1 is LGHNA, CDR2 YSLEER. The CDR3 length is 15 residues. The CDR3 protein is CASSQFRDNIDAQYF. The CDR3 DNA reads TGCGCCAGCAGCCAATTCCGCGACAATATAGATGCGCAGTATTTT.